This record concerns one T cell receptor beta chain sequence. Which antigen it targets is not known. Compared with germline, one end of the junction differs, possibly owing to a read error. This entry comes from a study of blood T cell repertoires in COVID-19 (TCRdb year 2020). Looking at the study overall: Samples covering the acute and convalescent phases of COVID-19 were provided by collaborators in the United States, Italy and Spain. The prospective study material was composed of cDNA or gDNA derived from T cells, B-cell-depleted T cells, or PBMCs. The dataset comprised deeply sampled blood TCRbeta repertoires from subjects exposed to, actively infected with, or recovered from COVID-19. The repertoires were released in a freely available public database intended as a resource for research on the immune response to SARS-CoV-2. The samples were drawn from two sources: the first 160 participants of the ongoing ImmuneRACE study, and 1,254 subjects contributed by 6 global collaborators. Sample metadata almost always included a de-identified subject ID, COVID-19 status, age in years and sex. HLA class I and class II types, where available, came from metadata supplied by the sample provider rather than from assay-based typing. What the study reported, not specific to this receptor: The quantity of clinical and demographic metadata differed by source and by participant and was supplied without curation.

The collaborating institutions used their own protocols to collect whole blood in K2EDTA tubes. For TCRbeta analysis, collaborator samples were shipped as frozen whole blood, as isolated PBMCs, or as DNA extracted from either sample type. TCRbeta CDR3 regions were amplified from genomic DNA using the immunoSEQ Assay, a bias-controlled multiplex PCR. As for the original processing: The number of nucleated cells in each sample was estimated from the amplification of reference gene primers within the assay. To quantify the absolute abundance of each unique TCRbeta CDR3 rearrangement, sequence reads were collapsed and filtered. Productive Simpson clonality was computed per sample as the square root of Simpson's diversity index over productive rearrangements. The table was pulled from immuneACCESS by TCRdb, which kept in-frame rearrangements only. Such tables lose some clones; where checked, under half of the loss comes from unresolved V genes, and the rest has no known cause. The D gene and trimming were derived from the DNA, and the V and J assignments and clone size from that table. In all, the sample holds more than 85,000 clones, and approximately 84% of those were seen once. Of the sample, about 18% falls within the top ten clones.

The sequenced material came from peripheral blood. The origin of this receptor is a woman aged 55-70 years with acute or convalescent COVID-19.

The encoded CDR3 is CASSEGQVTDTQYF. The sequenced DNA is TGTGCCAGCAGCGAAGGACAGGTAACAGATACGCAGTATTTT. The chain was built from TRBV2 and TRBJ2-3; 7 junctional bases match TRBD1. From cysteine to phenylalanine, the CDR3 is 14 amino acids long. Of all the DNA, just the CDR3 is kept, 42 bases in frame from base 1. The germline V gene specifies SNHLY as CDR1 and FYNNEI as CDR2.